Listed below are T cell receptor beta chains from one sample, sequenced in a study of T cells after yellow fever vaccination. TCRdb ran MiXCR on the 5' RACE reads and lists one entry per CDR3 protein. Among under 150,000 distinct CDR3 sequences listed, less than 9.5% were seen once. The sequenced sample was CD4+ T cells sorted from PBMCs, obtained 5 days after the yellow fever booster vaccination. Receptor source: a man aged 25-45 years who received the YFV17D yellow fever vaccine. The CDR3 runs from the conserved cysteine through the conserved F or W. D genes are given only for firm matches.

cdr3_aa d_call v_call
CASSPGTALPNSPLHF TRBD1 TRBV7-6
CASSLGQGVETQYF TRBD1 TRBV5-8
CASSPGQARRGYTF TRBD1 TRBV6-5
CASSADSVNTEAFF . TRBV5-1
CSALGVKLTDTQYF . TRBV20-1
CASSFSGLPYEQYF . TRBV12-3/TRBV12-4
CASSFTSGMYEQYF TRBD2 TRBV5-5
CASSSPPGSYEQYF . TRBV12-3/TRBV12-4
CSAGGGTVADTQYF . TRBV20-1
CASSIFSGSSYEQYF . TRBV19
CASGTGGPGDTQYF . TRBV19
CSARVMQGLSEAFF . TRBV20-1
CASSYSAGGYEQYF . TRBV6-5
CASSGSRTSTDTQYF . TRBV7-2
CSGTGGTYGYTF . TRBV20-1
CSATSGVSTDTQYF . TRBV20-1
CASSLGLAGDLQETQYF TRBD2 TRBV5-1
CSASGAGTSGTHEQYF TRBD2 TRBV20-1
CASRSQGAGAGKDTQYF TRBD2 TRBV6-5
CASALSSENQPQHF . TRBV12-5
CASRPVTDTQYF . TRBV11-1